This is a list of T cell receptor beta chains from one sample in a study of T cells after yellow fever vaccination. TCRdb reprocessed the 5' RACE reads via MiXCR and lists one record per CDR3 protein. The table includes some 150,000 distinct CDR3 sequences, roughly 6.7% detected once. This specimen consisted of CD4+ T cells sorted from PBMCs, obtained 10 days after the yellow fever booster vaccination. The receptors derive from a young man who received the YFV17D yellow fever vaccine. CDR3s include the opening cysteine and the closing phenylalanine or tryptophan. The D gene is left open where the match is weak. Clone size is not always given. Where it is, it says once, few, many or a class for expanded clones.

J gene,clone size,V gene,D gene,CDR3 DNA,CDR3 protein
TRBJ2-1,.,TRBV7-9,.,TGTGCCAGCAGCTTGAACAGTATGGAGCAGTTCTTC,CASSLNSMEQFF
TRBJ2-2,.,TRBV25-1,.,TGTGCCAGCAGTCAGCTACAGGCTAACACCGGGGAGCTGTTTTTT,CASSQLQANTGELFF
TRBJ2-5,many,TRBV20-1,.,TGCAGTGTAGGCGAGCAAGAGACCCAGTACTTC,CSVGEQETQYF
TRBJ2-1,many,TRBV5-1,.,TGCGCCAGCAGCCGGGTCATGGGCAGTGAGCAGTTCTTC,CASSRVMGSEQFF
TRBJ2-3,.,TRBV19,.,TGTGCCAGTAGTATGTACGCGGGGACAGATACGCAGTATTTT,CASSMYAGTDTQYF
TRBJ2-1,many,TRBV12-5,.,TGTGCTAGTGGCGTTGGGCCATCCGAGCAGTTCTTC,CASGVGPSEQFF
TRBJ1-1,many,TRBV5-6,TRBD1,TGTGCCAGCAGCCGACTACAGGGGAAAGCTTTCTTT,CASSRLQGKAFF
TRBJ2-5,.,TRBV5-4,TRBD2,TGTGCCAGCAGCACAGGACTAGCGGGAAGTAAGACCCAGTACTTC,CASSTGLAGSKTQYF
TRBJ2-4,many,TRBV7-8,.,TGTGCCAGCAGCTTAGCAATAGGGGTCGGGGGTGGCATTCAGTACTTC,CASSLAIGVGGGIQYF
TRBJ2-1,many,TRBV11-2,TRBD2,TGTGCCAGCAGCGCCCGCTCCTTTGGGGGGAGGGACAATGAGCAGTTCTTC,CASSARSFGGRDNEQFF
TRBJ2-6,many,TRBV29-1,.,TGCAGCGTCTTCGGGAGTGGGGCCAACGTCCTGACTTTC,CSVFGSGANVLTF
TRBJ1-1,many,TRBV7-2,TRBD1,TGTGCCAGCAGCTTCTCAGGGGGCGCGGGGACTGAAGCTTTCTTT,CASSFSGGAGTEAFF
TRBJ2-1,many,TRBV3-1,.,TGTGCCAGCAGCCTCCCTAGCAGAAACAATGAGCAGTTCTTC,CASSLPSRNNEQFF
TRBJ2-1,many,TRBV4-2,.,TGTGCCAGCAGCCTTGGGATGAAGGGCAATGAGCAGTTCTTC,CASSLGMKGNEQFF
TRBJ2-5,.,TRBV7-6,.,TGTGCCAGCAGCTTAGGTCCCCCACTAGGAGCGTCAAAGGAGACCCAGTACTTC,CASSLGPPLGASKETQYF
TRBJ2-3,many,TRBV29-1,.,TGCAGCGTTGTGAGGGTGAGCACAGATACGCAGTATTTT,CSVVRVSTDTQYF
TRBJ2-1,many,TRBV3-1,TRBD2,TGTGCCAGCAGCCCCCGGGGGGGAAGCTCCTACAATGAGCAGTTCTTC,CASSPRGGSSYNEQFF
TRBJ2-2,many,TRBV5-1,TRBD1,TGCGCCAGCAGCGTACAGGGGATCGGGGAGCTGTTTTTT,CASSVQGIGELFF
TRBJ2-3,many,TRBV5-5,.,TGTGCCAGCAGCTTGGCCAACCCCCCACAGTATTTT,CASSLANPPQYF
TRBJ2-7,few,TRBV6-4,.,TGTGCCAGCAGTCCCCCCCCGGGGGCGGGCGTGAGTCGATCCTACGAGCAGTACTTC,CASSPPPGAGVSRSYEQYF
TRBJ2-2,many,TRBV7-2,.,TGTGCCAGCAGCTCCCAAGACCATAGCGGGGAGCTGTTTTTT,CASSSQDHSGELFF
TRBJ2-1,many,TRBV3-1,.,TGTGCCAGCAGCCACACCCCCCTGTTGCCGTACAATGAGCAGTTCTTC,CASSHTPLLPYNEQFF
TRBJ2-2,many,TRBV21-1,.,TGTGCCAGCAGCAAATCCTTCCCTGGGGGCGCCCCGAACACCGGGGAGCTGTTTTTT,CASSKSFPGGAPNTGELFF
TRBJ2-5,many,TRBV10-3,.,TGTGCCATCAGTGTCGACTTATACCAAGAGACCCAGTACTTC,CAISVDLYQETQYF
TRBJ2-2,many,TRBV18,TRBD2,TGTGCCAGCTCACCGAGGCTAGCGGGATCCGACACCGGGGAGCTGTTTTTT,CASSPRLAGSDTGELFF
TRBJ2-7,few,TRBV5-1,.,TGCGCCAGCAGCTTCACCTTATCCGGCTCCTACGAGCAGTACTTC,CASSFTLSGSYEQYF
TRBJ2-7,many,TRBV2,.,TGTGCCAGCAGGATTCAGGGTATCAGGGTTACCTACGAGCAGTACTTC,CASRIQGIRVTYEQYF
TRBJ2-1,many,TRBV5-1,.,TGTGCCAGCAGCCCTTCCGGGGGCTCCTACAATGAGCAGTTCTTC,CASSPSGGSYNEQFF
TRBJ2-5,many,TRBV20-1,.,TGCAGTGCGATGTTCTCCAAAGAGACCCAGTACTTC,CSAMFSKETQYF
TRBJ2-3,many,TRBV29-1,TRBD1,TGCAGCGGACTTGGGACAGGGGATACGCAGTATTTT,CSGLGTGDTQYF
TRBJ2-7,many,TRBV6-2/TRBV6-3,.,TGTGCCAGCAGGAGGGCCCTCCTATCGGATGAGCAGTACTTC,CASRRALLSDEQYF
TRBJ2-3,many,TRBV5-1,.,TGCGCCAGCAGCTTACTAGAGGGTAGCACAGATACGCAGTATTTT,CASSLLEGSTDTQYF
TRBJ2-7,.,TRBV12-3/TRBV12-4,.,TGTGCCAGCAGCCACCACCAGGGAACCTACGAGCAGTACTTC,CASSHHQGTYEQYF
TRBJ2-2,many,TRBV7-2,TRBD2,TGTGCCAGCAGCCCCACGGGACTACTGAACACCGGGGAGCTGTTTTTT,CASSPTGLLNTGELFF
TRBJ2-1,.,TRBV6-5,.,TGTGCCAGCAGTTACTCGGCGCAGTACAATGAGCAGTTCTTC,CASSYSAQYNEQFF
TRBJ2-2,.,TRBV19,TRBD1,TGTGCCAGTAGTATCCTCAAGGCGCCGGGACAGGGACACACCGGGGAGCTGTTTTTT,CASSILKAPGQGHTGELFF